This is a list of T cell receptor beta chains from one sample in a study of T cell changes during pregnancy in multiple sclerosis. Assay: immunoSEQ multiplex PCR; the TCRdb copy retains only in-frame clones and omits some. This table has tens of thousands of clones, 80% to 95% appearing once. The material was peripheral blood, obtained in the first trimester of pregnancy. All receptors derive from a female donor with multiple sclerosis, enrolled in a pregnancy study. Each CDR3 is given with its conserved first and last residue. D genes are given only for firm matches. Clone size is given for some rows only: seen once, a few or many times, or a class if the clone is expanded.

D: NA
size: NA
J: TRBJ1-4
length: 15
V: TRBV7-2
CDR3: CASSLGAGVNEKLFF
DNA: TGTGCCAGCAGCTTAGGGGCAGGCGTTAATGAAAAACTGTTTTTT

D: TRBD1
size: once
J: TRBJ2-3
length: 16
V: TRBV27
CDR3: CASRKIRDSNTDTQYF
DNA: TGTGCCAGCAGAAAAATCAGGGACAGCAACACAGATACGCAGTATTTT

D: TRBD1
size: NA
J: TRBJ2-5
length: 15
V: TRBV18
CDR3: CASSPLGAGGETQYF
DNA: TGTGCCAGCTCACCCCTTGGGGCAGGGGGAGAGACCCAGTACTTC

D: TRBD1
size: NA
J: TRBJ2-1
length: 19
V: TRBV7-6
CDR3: CASSLRPGQRESSYNEQFF
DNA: TGTGCCAGCAGCTTACGTCCGGGACAGAGGGAGAGCTCCTACAATGAGCAGTTCTTC

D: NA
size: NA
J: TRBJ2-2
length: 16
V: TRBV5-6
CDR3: CASSPKFRARTGELFF
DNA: TGTGCCAGCAGCCCTAAATTTCGTGCCCGGACCGGGGAGCTGTTTTTT

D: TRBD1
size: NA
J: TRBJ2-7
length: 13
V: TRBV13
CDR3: CASSSRQGYEQYF
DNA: TGTGCCAGCAGCTCCCGACAGGGCTACGAGCAGTACTTC

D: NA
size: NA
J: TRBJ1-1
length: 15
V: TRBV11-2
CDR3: CASSLMGRRNTEAFF
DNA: TGTGCCAGCAGCCTAATGGGCAGGCGGAACACTGAAGCTTTCTTT

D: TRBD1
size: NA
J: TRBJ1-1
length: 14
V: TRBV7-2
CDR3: CASSSQGAYSEAFF
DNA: TGTGCCAGCAGCTCACAGGGGGCCTACTCTGAAGCTTTCTTT

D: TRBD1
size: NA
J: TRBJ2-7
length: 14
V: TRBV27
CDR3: CASSLGQDYYEQYF
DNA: TGTGCCAGCAGTCTGGGACAGGACTATTACGAGCAGTACTTC

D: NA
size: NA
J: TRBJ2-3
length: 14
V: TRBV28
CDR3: CASSSDSFTDTQYF
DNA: TGTGCCAGCAGTTCGGACAGTTTCACAGATACGCAGTATTTT

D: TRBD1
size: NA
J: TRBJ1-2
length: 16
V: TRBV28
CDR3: CASSFSDRVSLNGYTF
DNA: TGTGCCAGCAGTTTCTCGGACAGGGTTAGCCTCAATGGCTACACCTTC

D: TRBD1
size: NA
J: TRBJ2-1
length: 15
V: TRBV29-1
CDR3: CSVDTGGRPYNEQFF
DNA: TGCAGCGTTGACACAGGGGGAAGGCCCTACAATGAGCAGTTCTTC

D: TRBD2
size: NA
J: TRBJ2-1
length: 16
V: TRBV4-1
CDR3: CASSQVAGRSGDEQFF
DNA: TGCGCCAGCAGCCAAGTAGCGGGGAGGAGCGGGGATGAGCAGTTCTTC

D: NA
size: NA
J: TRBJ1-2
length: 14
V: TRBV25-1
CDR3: CASSELGGGYGYTF
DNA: TGTGCCAGCAGTGAATTGGGGGGAGGGTATGGCTACACCTTC

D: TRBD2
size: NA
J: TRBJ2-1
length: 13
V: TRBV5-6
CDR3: CASSFGLAVEQFF
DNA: TGTGCCAGCAGCTTTGGACTAGCAGTTGAGCAGTTCTTC

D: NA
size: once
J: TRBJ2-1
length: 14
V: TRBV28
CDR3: CASSSRGFFHEQFF
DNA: TGTGCCAGCAGCTCCCGGGGGTTTTTTCATGAGCAGTTCTTC

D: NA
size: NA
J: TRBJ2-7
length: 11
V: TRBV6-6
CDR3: CATRGTYEQYF
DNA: TGTGCCACCAGGGGCACCTACGAGCAGTACTTC

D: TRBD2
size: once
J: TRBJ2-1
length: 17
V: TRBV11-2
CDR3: CASSLDRPSGSLNEQFF
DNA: TGTGCCAGCAGCTTAGATCGACCTAGCGGGAGTTTGAATGAGCAGTTCTTC

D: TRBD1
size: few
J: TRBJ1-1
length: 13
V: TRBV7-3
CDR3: CASSEGTGGEAFF
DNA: TGTGCCAGCAGCGAGGGGACAGGGGGCGAAGCTTTCTTT

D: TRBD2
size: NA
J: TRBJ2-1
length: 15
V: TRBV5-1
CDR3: CASSMTSGSRNEQFF
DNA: TGCGCCAGCAGCATGACTAGCGGGAGTAGGAATGAGCAGTTCTTC

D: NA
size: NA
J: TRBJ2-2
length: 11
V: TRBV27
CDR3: CAGTLTGELFF
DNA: TGTGCCGGGACTCTCACCGGGGAGCTGTTTTTT

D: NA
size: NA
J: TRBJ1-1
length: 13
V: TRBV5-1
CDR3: CASSLSGDTEAFF
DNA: TGCGCCAGCAGCTTGTCCGGAGACACTGAAGCTTTCTTT